The sequence of this T cell receptor beta chain was determined in a study of cytomegalovirus exposure and HLA in healthy donors (dated by TCRdb to 2015 to 2018). As for the study more broadly: An earlier analysis of some 500 of the donors reported roughly 300 Gb of sequence data and 117 million unique TCR beta sequences from around 200 million T cells. To predict cytomegalovirus infection status, the study brought together high-throughput TCR immunosequencing, statistical association of individual TCRs with disease status, and machine learning. The T cell repertoires of under 700 subjects were profiled by immunosequencing and related to cytomegalovirus serostatus. Across about 370 genotyped donors of the cohort, an average of approximately 240,000 unique TCR beta nucleotide sequences per donor were sequenced, and about a sixth of those sequences were non-productive. Typing coverage varied by locus: about 620-640 donors for A, B, C, DRB1 and DQB1; about 520 for DQA1; about 570 for DPA1; approximately 470 for DPB1. The study aimed to test whether signatures of past pathogen exposure could be identified by cataloging public T cell receptors. In an earlier analysis of 587 of the donors, high-throughput TCR beta sequencing was used to judge whether each TCR beta V gene segment behaved as functional or pseudogenic. Donor age, sex, ethnicity and CMV serostatus were compiled alongside the repertoire data. All discovery cohort repertoires had been generated using a single sequencing platform. A later analysis re-analyzed previously published TCR beta repertoires from about 600 donors and added high-resolution HLA genotyping to study TCR occurrence patterns. In addition to the first cohort of about 650 subjects, a separate validation cohort of under 150 different subjects was used. Class I and class II HLA loci were covered by the typing at four-digit resolution. A later genetic analysis took genome-wide SNP genotypes for about three fifths of the roughly 670 donors and used that subset as a discovery cohort. Roughly 300 gigabases of sequencing data and around 87 million unique TCR sequences were included in an early release covering under 650 HLA-typed donors. In the later analysis, no new phenotypic data were used to find candidate immune exposures; instead, reliance was placed on TCR beta sequences and their occurrence across donors. Of the 350 to 450 genotyped donors, roughly 76% were placed in the genetic ancestry cluster associated with self-reported Caucasian donors. Because of strong linkage in the cohort, roughly five DR-DQ haplotypes were treated as single units for association and clustering.

The cohort comprised 670 or so healthy bone marrow donors. At the time of sampling, every cohort member was nominally healthy, though immune exposures that went unrecorded were likely present. The donor was CMV seropositive and was included in the group of around 300 seropositive cohort members. Every donor gave a peripheral blood sample, and the peripheral blood mononuclear cells from that sample were used for TCR beta sequencing. The Qiagen DNeasy Blood Extraction Kit was used to extract genomic DNA from the blood cell samples. On this clone: There is no known antigen for this receptor. The input lacks base qualities; no much larger clone sits a single base away.

Libraries came from the immunoSEQ multiplex PCR assay. A mixture of 60 forward primers for TCR Vbeta segments and 13 reverse primers for TCR Jbeta segments was used in the multiplex PCR. Amplification of the CDR3 region of rearranged TCR beta genes was performed with a multiplex PCR assay on genomic DNA. The Illumina HiSeq System was used to sequence the amplified TCR beta libraries as 87-base-pair reads. As for the original processing: A later analysis tallied approximately 87 million unique TCR beta chains across the roughly 610 repertoires, and 10 million to 11 million of those chains were shared by two or more donors. A nearest-neighbor algorithm error-corrected the raw reads and collapsed the reads into unique sequences, merging closely related sequences to remove PCR and sequencing errors. CDR3 sequences were aligned to IMGT reference sequences to assign V, D and J gene segments. For a sequence to be retained, a match of at least six nucleotides to both a V gene segment and a J gene segment was required. Rearrangements were called productive when the CDR3 lacked stop codons and stayed in frame with V and J; all others were non-productive. CDR3 was defined by IMGT convention, running from the second conserved V-encoded cysteine to the conserved J-encoded phenylalanine. Sequences without an unambiguous match to a single V gene segment were excluded from the earlier analysis of a few hundred of the donors. An earlier analysis of approximately 590 of the donors classified V segments as functional when productive rearrangements were above 56.7% and as segregating when the standard deviation between donors was above 5%. To diagnose cytomegalovirus status from the catalog of TCR beta chain sequences, a statistical classification framework was built. In a later analysis, TCR nucleotide sequences were compared against IMGT/GENE-DB human TR gene sequences so that V and J genes could be assigned. The TCRdist pipeline was used in a later analysis to assign CDR3 sequences and most-parsimonious VDJ recombination scenarios. A later analysis defined each TCR beta chain by its CDR3 amino acid sequence plus V-gene family, and excluded reads lacking a unique V-gene family. To address suspected cross-contamination and a sequencing artifact, a later analysis removed a few hundred highly shared, low-generation-probability nucleotide sequences. A later analysis calculated a clonal expansion index for each public chain from normalized within-repertoire ranks of inferred template counts. A later analysis computed generation probabilities with a VDJ recombination model fitted to out-of-frame rearrangements, and checked the results against IGoR. In a later analysis, hypergeometric tests were used to score TCR-TCR, TCR-HLA and TCR-CMV co-occurrence, with a repertoire-size bias correction applied to TCR pairs. To estimate false discovery rates, a later analysis permuted the HLA or CMV assignments 20 times. In a later analysis, co-occurring TCRs were grouped with DBSCAN, and TCRdist sequence similarity was added when clustering was performed within HLA-allele-positive subsets. Repertoires with fewer than 30,000 or more than 120,000 public chains were left out of co-occurrence clustering, as were four to six repertoires with anomalous nucleotide sharing. As stored in TCRdb, this immuneACCESS dataset retains in-frame rearrangements with V and J assigned. A fraction of the clones does not appear; measured against another copy, unresolved V genes explain less than half of the discrepancy, and the remainder lacks a known reason. V, J and clone size are taken as reported in that table, and D and trimming were inferred from the DNA itself. This sample lists around 180,000 clones; approximately 82% were detected once. Around 1.2% of the sample rests with the top ten.

Overall study results and their limits: In a later analysis, several top co-occurrence clusters were reported to appear linked to parvovirus B19, influenza, CMV and Epstein-Barr virus. The only immune exposure information available for the cohort was CMV serostatus. When HLA alleles, especially DR and DQ, strongly co-occurred, TCR associations were difficult to assign to individual alleles. Roughly 17 rarely observed V segments, including chromosome 9 orphons, were excluded from the earlier analysis of about 600 of the donors because counts were too low. Presence/absence analyses assumed roughly uniform sequencing depth across donors, an assumption that may not hold. In the study, some 160 TCR beta chains were listed as associated with cytomegalovirus. Because HLA typing was unavailable for some donors at each locus, only the typed subset was used in association tests. According to a later analysis, most CMV-associated TCR beta chains appeared to be HLA-restricted, and the HLA associations seemed to be driven largely by CMV exposure. While some public TCRs were present in many individuals, most TCR sequences turned up only very rarely across donors. According to a later analysis, TCR association rates differed among HLA loci, with DRB1 alleles showing the most associated TCRs and HLA-C alleles showing the fewest. A later analysis associated 15,000 to 20,000 TCR beta sequences with specific HLA alleles at a false discovery rate of 0.05. In a later analysis, HLA-associated TCR beta chains showed more clonal expansion and lower generation probabilities than non-associated chains that were equally common. In an earlier analysis of some 500 of the donors, most TCR beta V segments were observed in productive rearrangements about 87% or about 30% of the time, broadly matching IMGT annotations. In both the original and validation cohorts, the classifier was reported to diagnose cytomegalovirus status with high specificity and sensitivity. A few of the identified cytomegalovirus-associated TCR beta chains were confirmed in vitro to be specific for cytomegalovirus antigens. According to the authors, the approach could potentially be generalized to other disease states and immunological phenotypes. V-gene and J-gene trimming of TCR beta chains was associated with a missense DCLRE1C variant in a later genetic analysis, and the association was replicated in an independent cohort. A cluster of highly shared sequence variants was judged likely to be a technical artifact of the sequencing pipeline. A later genetic analysis reported fewer N-insertions in productive TCRs among donors in an Asian-associated ancestry cluster than the roughly 650-donor mean. Only TCR beta chains were sequenced in this cohort, and the absence of alpha or paired-chain data limited detectable features. A further reported finding was that TCR beta sequences accurately predicted the HLA-A and HLA-B alleles for most subjects in the first cohort. Correlated functional status among segregating V segments might be attributable to linkage disequilibrium, but an unknown experimental factor could not be ruled out.

Sequenced: PBMCs. The TCR was taken from a girl aged 2-15 years in good health and CMV-seropositive.

The DNA reads TGTGCCAGCAGTGATCTCGGGGTTGGTGGCTACACCTTC. Its product reads: CASSDLGVGGYTF. The V gene is TRBV2 and the J gene is TRBJ1-2; the D gene cannot be resolved reliably. From the cysteine through the phenylalanine, the CDR3 covers 13 amino acids. The read is trimmed to its CDR3 DNA, 39 bases read in frame from base 1. In the germline V gene, CDR1 corresponds to SNHLY and CDR2 to FYNNEI. V loses 3 bases of germline sequence and J loses 7 bases, and the interval between the two ends is 12 bases. Joined to the reference TRBV2 and TRBJ1-2 proteins, this CDR3 gives the full variable domain: EPEVTQTPSHQVTQMGQEVILRCVPISNHLYFYWYRQILGQKVEFLVSFYNNEISEKSEIFDDQFSVERPDGSNFTLKIRSTKLEDSAMYFCASSDLGVGGYTFGSGTRLTVV.